This T cell receptor beta chain was obtained from a study of cytomegalovirus exposure and HLA in healthy donors. Findings of the study overall: It was reportedly the case that the classifier diagnosed cytomegalovirus status with high specificity and sensitivity.

The method was immunoSEQ multiplex PCR; TCRdb's version includes in-frame clones alone and lacks a portion of them. The sample has 65,000 to 75,000 clones, almost 95% seen once. The germline gives CDR1 SGHAT, CDR2 FQNNGV. V was cut by 7 bases and J by 3 bases, with 13 bases left in between. The CDR3 runs to 14 residues. Remarks on this clone: Its antigen is unidentified.

It was the roughly 130-subject validation cohort, separate from the approximately 690-subject first cohort, to which the donors belonged. This receptor was obtained from a young man in good health and CMV-seropositive. V gene TRBV11-2 combines with J gene TRBJ2-1; D not resolved. Sequencing was performed on PBMCs. CDR3 sequence (DNA): TGTGCCAGCACCACCGACTCCTACTACAATGAGCAGTTCTTC. The encoded protein is CASTTDSYYNEQFF.